Below, one TCR beta chain is given with its context. Authors' processing steps: Estimated nucleated cell counts came from reference gene primer amplification. Generated by immunoSEQ multiplex PCR, the TCRdb table keeps only in-frame clones and is missing some. D and trimming come from the DNA, and the V and J calls and clone size come from that table. The sample carries about 100,000 clones, roughly 84% recorded once. The data were obtained in a study of blood T cell repertoires in COVID-19. Background on the study: Some COVID-19 samples were acute and others convalescent; all came from the United States, Italy and Spain. PBMCs, B-cell-depleted T cells, or T cells were the source of the cDNA or gDNA that made up the material.

Material for sequencing was peripheral blood. This TCR derives from a human donor in a cohort sampled during active COVID-19.

In DNA, the CDR3 is TGTGCCATCAGTGAGTCGCTAGCGGACAATGAGCAGTTCTTC. It yields the protein CAISESLADNEQFF. J is TRBJ2-1 and V is TRBV10-3, with 7 nucleotides matching TRBD2. This CDR3 has 14 residues. V trimming: 0 bases; J trimming: 5 bases; junction bases outside the gene matches: 1. Germline V lookup: CDR1 ENHRY, CDR2 SYGVKD.